This TCR beta chain was recovered during a study of T cells in Graves' hyperthyroidism and ophthalmopathy. General study findings and limits: In blood, most of the thyroid clonotypes expanded above 0.001 were also present.

Notes on this clonotype: Antigen unknown.

Amplification targeted TCR beta CDR3 regions from RNA transcripts. A set of HTBI primers served as the primers for a first-round RT-PCR of the TCR CDR3. TCRdb redid the calling of the multiplex PCR reads with MiXCR, one entry per CDR3 protein. The sample contains about 840,000 distinct CDR3 sequences, about 38% of which appear only once. Trimming took 5 bases from V and 2 from J, leaving 19 bases between them. The CDR3 runs to 16 residues. CDR1 SEHNR and CDR2 FQNEAQ come from the germline V gene (reference sequence). This sequence originates from a young man with Graves' hyperthyroidism. The V gene is TRBV7-9, the J gene TRBJ2-7, with D uncertain. Sequenced sample: blood. CDR3 loop: CASSPGVHSITYEQYF. The CDR3 region has the DNA TGTGCCAGCAGCCCTGGGGTACATTCCATTACCTACGAGCAGTACTTC.